This is a list of T cell receptor beta chains from one sample in a study of shared clonotypes between healthy human individuals. The protocol was immunoSEQ multiplex PCR, while the TCRdb copy is restricted to in-frame clones and leaves out a portion. The sample holds about 490,000 clones, 70% to 85% seen once. The sample consisted of PBMCs. These receptors were obtained from a woman aged 40 to 50 in good health. Some clones in this sample may be carry-over from other donors' samples. Each CDR3 is given without its conserved first and last residue. D genes are given only for firm matches. Not all rows give a size; the values are once, few, many and, for expanded clones, a class.

TRBD2,TRBV7-7,-,ASSPRLAGGEGEQF
TRBD1,TRBV10-3,-,AISAGQGLSTNEKLF
-,TRBV7-9,-,ASSTSSEQY
TRBD1,TRBV4-3,-,ASRDRLRSEAF
-,TRBV28,-,ASSEPDRRFYEQY
-,TRBV10-2,-,ASRGRTSTDTQY
-,TRBV19,-,ASSSGHSGNTIY
TRBD1,TRBV7-8,-,ASNDRGTGEYEQY
TRBD2,TRBV10-3,-,AISENPSGRNEQF
-,TRBV19,-,ASSQGPGGLDEQY
-,TRBV25-1,few,ASSGGQPPYEQY
TRBD2,TRBV7-8,-,ASSSGTSRYNEQF
TRBD1,TRBV5-8,-,ASSRLGTGHEQY
-,TRBV29-1,-,SATGGAPRQF
TRBD1,TRBV19,-,ASSTTGGSYEQY
-,TRBV5-1,-,ASSLEATEIDTQY
-,TRBV9,-,ASTGSHYGYT